This TCR beta chain was documented in a study of T cell changes during pregnancy in multiple sclerosis. Assay used: immunoSEQ multiplex PCR; TCRdb lists only in-frame clones, some missing. The sample has about 110,000 clones; around 93% are singletons. This clone showed up just once. Germline V gene data show CDR1 as MDHEN and CDR2 as SYDVKM. This CDR3 region has 14 residues. After removal of 5 bases from V and 3 bases from J, the junction contained 4 bases not matched to a gene. The chain couples TRBV28 to TRBJ1-5, with TRBD1 matching over 7 bases. Sequences were derived from peripheral blood, sampled in the third trimester of pregnancy. This clonotype originated in a female donor in good health, enrolled as a control in a pregnancy study. This CDR3 is CASSLDRDNQPQHF. In DNA form, the CDR3 reads TGTGCCAGCAGTCTCGACAGGGACAATCAGCCCCAGCATTTT.